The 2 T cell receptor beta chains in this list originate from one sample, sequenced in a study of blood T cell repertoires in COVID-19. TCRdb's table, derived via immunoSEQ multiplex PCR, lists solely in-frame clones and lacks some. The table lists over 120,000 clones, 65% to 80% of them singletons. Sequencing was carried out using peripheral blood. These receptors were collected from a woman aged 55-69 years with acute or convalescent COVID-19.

DNA for the CDR3: TGTGCCAGTAAGACAGCTTACAATGAGCAGTTCTTC. Translated, it gives CASKTAYNEQFF. The chain links TRBV6-5 to TRBJ2-1, with D tentatively TRBD1 (5 bases). V was trimmed by 9 bases and J by 4 bases, leaving 10 bases between them. The V gene's germline CDR1 is MNHEY and CDR2 SVGAGI. This CDR3 contains 12 residues.

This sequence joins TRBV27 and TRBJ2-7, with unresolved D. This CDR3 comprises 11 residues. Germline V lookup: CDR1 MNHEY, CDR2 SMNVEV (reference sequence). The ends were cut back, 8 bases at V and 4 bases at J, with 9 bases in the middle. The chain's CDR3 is CASSRAYEQYF. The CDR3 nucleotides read TGTGCCAGCTCGCGAGCTTACGAGCAGTACTTC.